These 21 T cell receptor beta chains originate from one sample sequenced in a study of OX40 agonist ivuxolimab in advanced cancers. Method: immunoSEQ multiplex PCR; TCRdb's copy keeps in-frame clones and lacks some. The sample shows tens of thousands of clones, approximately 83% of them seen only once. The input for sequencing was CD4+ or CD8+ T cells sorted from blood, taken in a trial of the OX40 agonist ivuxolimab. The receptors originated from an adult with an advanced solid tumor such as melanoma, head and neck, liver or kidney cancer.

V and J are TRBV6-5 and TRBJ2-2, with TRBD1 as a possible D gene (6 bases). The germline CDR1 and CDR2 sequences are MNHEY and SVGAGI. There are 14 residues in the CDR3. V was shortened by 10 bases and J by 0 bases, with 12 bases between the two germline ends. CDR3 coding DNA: TGTGCCACGACCAGGGGAACGAACACCGGGGAGCTGTTTTTT. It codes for CATTRGTNTGELFF.

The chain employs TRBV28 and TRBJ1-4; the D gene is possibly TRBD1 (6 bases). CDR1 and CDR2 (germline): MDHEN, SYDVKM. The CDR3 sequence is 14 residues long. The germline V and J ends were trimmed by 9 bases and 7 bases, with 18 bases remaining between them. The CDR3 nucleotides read TGTGCCAGTCTTACTTCCAGGGGTGGTGAAAAACTGTTTTTT. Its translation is CASLTSRGGEKLFF.

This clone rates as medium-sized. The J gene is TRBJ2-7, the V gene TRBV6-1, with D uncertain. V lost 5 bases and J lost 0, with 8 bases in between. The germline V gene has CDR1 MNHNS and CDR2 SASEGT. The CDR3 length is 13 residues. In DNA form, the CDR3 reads TGTGCCAGCAGTCCGGAGAGCTCCTACGAGCAGTACGTC. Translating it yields CASSPESSYEQYV.

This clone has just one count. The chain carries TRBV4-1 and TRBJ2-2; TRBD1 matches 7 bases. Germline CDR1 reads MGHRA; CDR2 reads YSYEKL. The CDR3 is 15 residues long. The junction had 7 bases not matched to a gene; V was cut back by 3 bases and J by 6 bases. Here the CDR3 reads CASSQSTGRPGELFF. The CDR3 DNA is TGCGCCAGCAGCCAGTCGACAGGGCGTCCCGGGGAGCTGTTTTTT.

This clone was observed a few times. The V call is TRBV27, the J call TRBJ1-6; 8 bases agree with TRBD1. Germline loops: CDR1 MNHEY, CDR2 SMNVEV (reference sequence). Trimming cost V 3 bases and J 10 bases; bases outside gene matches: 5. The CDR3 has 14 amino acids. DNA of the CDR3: TGTGCCAGCAGTTTGGACAGGGCGGCATCACCCCTCCACTTT. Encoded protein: CASSLDRAASPLHF.

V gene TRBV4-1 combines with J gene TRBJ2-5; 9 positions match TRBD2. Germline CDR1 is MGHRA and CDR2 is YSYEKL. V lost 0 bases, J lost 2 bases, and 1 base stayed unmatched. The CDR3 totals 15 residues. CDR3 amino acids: CASSQEAGGQETQYF. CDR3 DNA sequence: TGCGCCAGCAGCCAAGAAGCGGGGGGACAAGAGACCCAGTACTTC.

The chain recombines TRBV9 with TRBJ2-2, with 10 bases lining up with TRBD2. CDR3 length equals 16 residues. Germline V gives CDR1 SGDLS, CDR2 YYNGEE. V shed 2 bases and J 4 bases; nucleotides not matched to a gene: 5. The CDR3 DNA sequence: TGTGCCAGCAGCGTGACCGAGCGGGAGGGCACCGGGGAGCTGTTTTTT. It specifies CASSVTEREGTGELFF.

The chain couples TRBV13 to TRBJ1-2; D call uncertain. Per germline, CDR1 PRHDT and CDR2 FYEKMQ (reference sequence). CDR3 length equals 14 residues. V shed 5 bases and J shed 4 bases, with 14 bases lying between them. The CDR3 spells CASSPGNLLYGYTF. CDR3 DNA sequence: TGTGCCAGCAGCCCGGGGAACCTTCTCTATGGCTACACCTTC.

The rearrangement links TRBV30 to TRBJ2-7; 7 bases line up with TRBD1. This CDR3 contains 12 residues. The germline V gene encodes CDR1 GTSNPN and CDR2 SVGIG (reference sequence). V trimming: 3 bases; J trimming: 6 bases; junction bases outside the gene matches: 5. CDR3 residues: CAWSAGTAEQYF. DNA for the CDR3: TGTGCCTGGAGCGCCGGGACAGCCGAGCAGTACTTC.

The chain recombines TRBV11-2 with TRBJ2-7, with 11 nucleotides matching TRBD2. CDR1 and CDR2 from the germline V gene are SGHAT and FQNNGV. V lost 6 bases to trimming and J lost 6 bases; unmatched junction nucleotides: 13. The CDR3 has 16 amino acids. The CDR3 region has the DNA TGTGCCAGCAGAGAAACTAGCGGGGGCCCTCTCCCCGAGCAGTACTTC. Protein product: CASRETSGGPLPEQYF.

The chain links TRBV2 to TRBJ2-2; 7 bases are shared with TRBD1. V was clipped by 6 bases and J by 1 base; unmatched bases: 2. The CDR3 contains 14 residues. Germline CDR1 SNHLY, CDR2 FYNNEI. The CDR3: CASRHRGNTGELFF. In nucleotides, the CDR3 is TGTGCCAGCAGGCACAGGGGGAACACCGGGGAGCTGTTTTTT.

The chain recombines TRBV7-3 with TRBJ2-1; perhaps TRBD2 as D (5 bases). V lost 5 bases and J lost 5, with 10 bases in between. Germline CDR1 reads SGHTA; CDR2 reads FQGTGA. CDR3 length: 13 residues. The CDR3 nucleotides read TGTGCCAGCAGCCACACTAGGAACAATGAGCAGTTCTTC. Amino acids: CASSHTRNNEQFF.

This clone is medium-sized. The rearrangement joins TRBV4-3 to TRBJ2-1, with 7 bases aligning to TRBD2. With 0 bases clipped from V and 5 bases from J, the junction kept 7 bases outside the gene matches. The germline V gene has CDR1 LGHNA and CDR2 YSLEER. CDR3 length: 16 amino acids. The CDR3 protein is CASSQDRQAGDNEQFF. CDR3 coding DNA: TGCGCCAGCAGCCAAGATAGGCAGGCGGGGGACAATGAGCAGTTCTTC.

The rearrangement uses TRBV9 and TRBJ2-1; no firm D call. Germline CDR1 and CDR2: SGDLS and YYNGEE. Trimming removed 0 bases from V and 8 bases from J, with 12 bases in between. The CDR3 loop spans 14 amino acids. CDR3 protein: CASSVGVGAYEQFF. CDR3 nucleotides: TGTGCCAGCAGCGTAGGGGTAGGAGCTTATGAGCAGTTCTTC.

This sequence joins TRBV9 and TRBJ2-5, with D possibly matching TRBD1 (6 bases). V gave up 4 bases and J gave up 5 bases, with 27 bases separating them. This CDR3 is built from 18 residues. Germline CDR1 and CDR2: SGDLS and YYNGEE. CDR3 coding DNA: TGTGCCAGCAGCCTCCGAGGGGGAGAATTTCTTGTCCCGGAGACCCAGTACTTC. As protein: CASSLRGGEFLVPETQYF. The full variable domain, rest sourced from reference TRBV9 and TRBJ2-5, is DSGVTQTPKHLITATGQRVTLRCSPRSGDLSVYWYQQSLDQGLQFLIQYYNGEERAKGNILERFSAQQFPDLHSELNLSSLELGDSALYFCASSLRGGEFLVPETQYFGPGTRLLVL.

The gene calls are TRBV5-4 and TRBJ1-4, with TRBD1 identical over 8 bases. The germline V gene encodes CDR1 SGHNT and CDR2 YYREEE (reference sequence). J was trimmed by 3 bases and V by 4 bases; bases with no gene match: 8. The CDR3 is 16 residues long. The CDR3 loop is CASSRLTGGANEKLFF. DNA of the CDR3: TGTGCCAGCAGCCGACTCACAGGGGGTGCTAATGAAAAACTGTTTTTT.

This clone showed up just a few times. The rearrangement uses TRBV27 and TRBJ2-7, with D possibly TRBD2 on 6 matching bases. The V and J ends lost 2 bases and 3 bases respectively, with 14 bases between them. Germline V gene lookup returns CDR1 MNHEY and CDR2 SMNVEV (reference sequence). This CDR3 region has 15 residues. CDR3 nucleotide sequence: TGTGCCAGCAGTTTAACTCCGGGACTTGTCTACGAGCAGTACTTC. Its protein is CASSLTPGLVYEQYF.

CDR3: CASSPFNEQFF. CDR3 DNA: TGTGCCAGCAGCCCTTTCAATGAGCAGTTCTTC. This chain uses TRBV9 with TRBJ2-1, with D uncertain. This CDR3 contains 11 residues. V shed 4 bases and J shed 6 bases, with 5 bases lying between them. Per the germline V gene, CDR1 is SGDLS and CDR2 is YYNGEE. The complete variable domain, with remaining parts taken from reference TRBV9 and TRBJ2-1, reads DSGVTQTPKHLITATGQRVTLRCSPRSGDLSVYWYQQSLDQGLQFLIQYYNGEERAKGNILERFSAQQFPDLHSELNLSSLELGDSALYFCASSPFNEQFFGPGTRLTVL.

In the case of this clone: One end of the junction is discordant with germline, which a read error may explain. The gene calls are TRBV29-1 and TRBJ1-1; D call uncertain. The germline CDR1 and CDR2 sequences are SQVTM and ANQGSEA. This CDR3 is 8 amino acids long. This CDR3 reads CSVELGSF. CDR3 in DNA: TGCAGCGTTGAGTTAGGTTCCTTT.

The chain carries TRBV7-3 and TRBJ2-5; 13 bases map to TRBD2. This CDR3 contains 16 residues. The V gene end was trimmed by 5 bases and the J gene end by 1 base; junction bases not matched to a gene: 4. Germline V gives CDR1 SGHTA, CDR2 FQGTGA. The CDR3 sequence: CASSPGTSGAQETQYF. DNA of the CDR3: TGTGCCAGCAGCCCAGGGACTAGCGGGGCCCAAGAGACCCAGTACTTC. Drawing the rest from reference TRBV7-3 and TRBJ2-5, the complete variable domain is GAGVSQTPSNKVTEKGKYVELRCDPISGHTALYWYRQSLGQGPEFLIYFQGTGAADDSGLPNDRFFAVRPEGSVSTLKIQRTERGDSAVYLCASSPGTSGAQETQYFGPGTRLLVL.

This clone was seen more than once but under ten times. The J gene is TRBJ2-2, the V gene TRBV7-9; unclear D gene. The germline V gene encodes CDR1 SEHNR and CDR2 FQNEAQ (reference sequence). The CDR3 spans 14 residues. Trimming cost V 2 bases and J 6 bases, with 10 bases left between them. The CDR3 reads CASSLSRAAGELFF. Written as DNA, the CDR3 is TGTGCCAGCAGCTTATCAAGGGCGGCCGGGGAGCTGTTTTTT.